The rows below give T cell receptor beta chains drawn from one sample of a study of blood T cells in healthy people across ages. TCRdb itself ran the 5' RACE reads through MiXCR, one entry per CDR3 protein. The sample holds some 1.8 million distinct CDR3 sequences, roughly two fifths seen once. The sample consisted of blood. Receptor source: a human donor in good health. Both conserved end residues are part of each CDR3.

V,CDR3
TRBV6-6,CASRELRYNEQFF
TRBV12-3/TRBV12-4,CASSPSLGTGELFF
TRBV11-2,CASSYHRDSPYEQYF
TRBV6-5,CASSHSMLDTQYF
TRBV29-1,CSVEDNLMSLYGYTF
TRBV7-7,CASILLTGRVSYEQYF
TRBV10-3,CATINGLAGYTDTQYF
TRBV6-1,CASSERGTAYEQYF
TRBV10-3,CAISDVEAYEQYF
TRBV12-3/TRBV12-4,CASRDSGTRVYTF
TRBV20-1,CSARPQGWNNEQFF
TRBV4-3,CASSQDQGGILYGYTF
TRBV4-1,CASRGIGQGGRETQYF
TRBV7-9,CASSPPRSAGYGYTF
TRBV20-1,CSATRGSGGLDTQYF
TRBV4-3,CASSQERAGGTEAFF
TRBV7-2,CASSADSPRGYTF
TRBV2,CASSEKSGVIDTQYF
TRBV9,CASSVMPGGNTEAFF
TRBV5-1,CASSLDSLDYEQFF
TRBV9,CASSVDDPSGGYTF
TRBV2,CASSRNLAGNSYEQYF
TRBV12-3/TRBV12-4,CASTSPRGYTDTQYF
TRBV11-2,CASSSIAGDPYEQYF
TRBV6-6,CASSYPGQGYNEQFF
TRBV7-6,CASSFSIGGFEKLFF
TRBV6-5,CASSSMGQPNQPQHF
TRBV28,CASSLRTIQEAFF
TRBV2,CASSELRGAVGEQFF
TRBV3-1,CASSQDFRGGNQPQHF
TRBV7-2,CASSSQGTVGDTQYF
TRBV4-2,CASSQVEGRGYTF
TRBV7-2,CASSFQGGPNYGYTF
TRBV27,CASSLGWTGYAGELFF
TRBV3-1,CASSHWGGQEEAQYF
TRBV6-5,CASRMGLARSETQYF
TRBV12-3/TRBV12-4,CASSLGFYNEQFF
TRBV6-2/TRBV6-3,CASSFRPSNQPQHF
TRBV6-1,CASCRDTFYEQYF
TRBV5-1,CASSVGTLSYNEQFF
TRBV7-6,CASSLTGYAQYF
TRBV2,CASSSRRGSFYEQYF
TRBV28,CASSLRGSGSFF
TRBV5-6,CASSSTSGTGGEKLFF
TRBV7-9,CASSLAEGNIQYF
TRBV2,CASYAGSSETQYF
TRBV7-2,CASSLAQRGEQVF
TRBV7-4,CASSQMQGEEDCGYTF
TRBV7-3,CASSLWGDVNNEQFF
TRBV11-2,CASSQEQRDTQYF
TRBV7-2,CASSIRRTGEGNTEAFF
TRBV7-9,CASSPGTSLPYGYTF
TRBV29-1,CSIKKGLAGPDTQYF
TRBV6-1,CASSEAPGRLYGYTF